The 13 T cell receptor beta chains in this list originate from one sample, sequenced in a study of T cell changes during pregnancy in multiple sclerosis. This table comes from immunoSEQ multiplex PCR, and its TCRdb copy is limited to in-frame clones, with some not included. The sample holds 39,000 or so clones, almost 95% seen once. The sample was CD8+ T cells from peripheral blood mononuclear cells, taken in the third trimester of pregnancy. Receptors were obtained from a female donor with multiple sclerosis, enrolled in a pregnancy study.

The V gene is TRBV10-3, the J gene TRBJ2-1, with 9 bases lining up with TRBD1. V was pared by 9 bases and J by 7 bases, with 13 bases of the junction left unmatched. The CDR3 is 15 residues long. From germline, CDR1 is ENHRY and CDR2 SYGVKD. The CDR3 DNA sequence: TGTGCCATACACGGTGGGACAGGGAAGGATAATGAGCAGTTCTTC. It is translated as CAIHGGTGKDNEQFF.

The rearrangement joins TRBV27 to TRBJ2-7; 12 nucleotides agree with TRBD2. The V gene's germline CDR1 is MNHEY and CDR2 SMNVEV (reference sequence). The CDR3 totals 16 residues. J gave up 7 bases and V 5 bases, and 12 bases lay outside the gene matches. The DNA of the CDR3 is TGTGCCAGCAGTCCCTTTCGACTAGCGGGAGTGGGTGAGCAGTACTTC. Residues: CASSPFRLAGVGEQYF.

The chain has TRBV5-1 and TRBJ2-7; TRBD2 aligns across 14 bases. The CDR3 sequence is 16 residues long. Trimming removed 4 bases from V and 3 bases from J; junction bases left unmatched: 6. In germline, CDR1 is SGHRS, CDR2 YFSETQ. The chain's CDR3 is CASSATSGRANYEQYF. In DNA form, the CDR3 reads TGCGCCAGCAGCGCGACTAGCGGGAGGGCCAACTACGAGCAGTACTTC.

The gene calls are TRBV28 and TRBJ2-1; possibly TRBD2 for D (5 bases). The CDR3 covers 13 residues. From germline, CDR1 is MDHEN and CDR2 SYDVKM. The CDR3 sequence: CAHSGSSYNEQFF. The CDR3 nucleotides read TGTGCACACAGCGGAAGCTCCTACAATGAGCAGTTCTTC.

CDR3 protein: CASSDRRTGEDEQYF. CDR3 sequence (DNA): TGTGCCAGCAGTGACCGAAGGACAGGGGAGGACGAGCAGTACTTC. The chain is built from TRBV2 and TRBJ2-7, with TRBD1 matching 9 bases. J gave up 5 bases and V 3 bases, and 8 bases lay outside the gene matches. The CDR3 consists of 15 residues. Germline lookup yields CDR1 SNHLY and CDR2 FYNNEI.

This chain uses TRBV6-5 with TRBJ1-2, with a weak D call TRBD1 (6 bases). The V and J ends lost 2 bases and 6 bases respectively, with 10 bases between them. CDR3 size: 13 residues. Germline V CDR1 and CDR2: MNHEY, SVGAGI. The DNA for the CDR3 is TGTGCCAGCAGTTACGGGGGCGCCGATGGCTACACCTTC. Amino acids: CASSYGGADGYTF.

The chain employs TRBV7-9 and TRBJ2-7; TRBD2 aligns across 7 bases. CDR1 and CDR2 from the germline V gene are SEHNR and FQNEAQ (reference sequence). CDR3 size: 13 residues. V lost 8 bases to trimming and J lost 11 bases; unmatched junction nucleotides: 15. CDR3 sequence reads: CASGRGTARAEYF. CDR3 sequence (DNA): TGTGCCAGCGGGAGGGGCACCGCTCGAGCAGAGTACTTC.

The chain joins TRBV5-1 to TRBJ2-1, with 10 bases that match TRBD2. The germline V gene has CDR1 SGHRS and CDR2 YFSETQ. The CDR3 has 16 amino acids. J was trimmed by 8 bases and V by 0 bases; bases with no gene match: 8. The CDR3 nucleotides are TGCGCCAGCAGCTTGGTCTCGGCTAGCGGGAGTTATGAGCAGTTCTTC. This codes for CASSLVSASGSYEQFF.

The CDR3: CASRELLAGVFSYNEQFF. In DNA, the CDR3 is TGCGCCAGCAGAGAGCTACTAGCGGGAGTTTTTTCCTACAATGAGCAGTTCTTC. The J gene is TRBJ2-1, the V gene TRBV5-1, with 11 positions matching TRBD2. V was clipped by 5 bases and J by 1 base; unmatched bases: 11. Germline CDR1 and CDR2: SGHRS and YFSETQ. The CDR3 sequence is 18 residues long.

The chain employs TRBV19 and TRBJ1-1, with D perhaps TRBD1 (5 bases). Germline V gene data show CDR1 as LNHDA and CDR2 as SQIVND (reference sequence). The length of the CDR3 is 14 residues. V shed 8 bases and J shed 4 bases, with 17 bases lying between them. In DNA, the CDR3 is TGTGCCAGTCTGAGGGGAGGATCGACCACTGAAGCTTTCTTT. Translation gives CASLRGGSTTEAFF.

This clone was seen just once. V is TRBV5-1 and J is TRBJ2-1; perhaps TRBD2 as D (6 bases). Trimming shortened V by 0 bases and J by 6 bases, and 10 bases separated the two germline ends. Germline CDR1 is SGHRS and CDR2 is YFSETQ. The CDR3 consists of 14 residues. The DNA of the CDR3 is TGCGCCAGCAGCTTGGCGGGACTTATCAATGAGCAGTTCTTC. It encodes CASSLAGLINEQFF. The variable domain in full, completed from reference TRBV5-1 and TRBJ2-1, reads KAGVTQTPRYLIKTRGQQVTLSCSPISGHRSVSWYQQTPGQGLQFLFEYFSETQRNKGNFPGRFSGRQFSNSRSEMNVSTLELGDSALYLCASSLAGLINEQFFGPGTRLTVL.

The rearrangement links TRBV28 to TRBJ1-1; D gene uncertain. The germline V gene has CDR1 MDHEN and CDR2 SYDVKM. V lost 2 bases to trimming and J lost 6 bases, with 13 bases between them. This CDR3 contains 14 residues. This chain's CDR3 is CASSLSLRIAEAFF. CDR3 bases: TGTGCCAGCAGTTTAAGCCTCAGGATTGCTGAAGCTTTCTTT.

The rearrangement links TRBV28 to TRBJ2-7; possibly TRBD1 for D (6 bases). Germline lookup yields CDR1 MDHEN and CDR2 SYDVKM. CDR3 size: 16 residues. V was clipped by 5 bases and J by 2 bases, with 19 bases between them. The CDR3 DNA follows: TGTGCCAGCAGTGCAATCCCCGGGACATCACCCTACGAGCAGTACTTC. Residues: CASSAIPGTSPYEQYF.